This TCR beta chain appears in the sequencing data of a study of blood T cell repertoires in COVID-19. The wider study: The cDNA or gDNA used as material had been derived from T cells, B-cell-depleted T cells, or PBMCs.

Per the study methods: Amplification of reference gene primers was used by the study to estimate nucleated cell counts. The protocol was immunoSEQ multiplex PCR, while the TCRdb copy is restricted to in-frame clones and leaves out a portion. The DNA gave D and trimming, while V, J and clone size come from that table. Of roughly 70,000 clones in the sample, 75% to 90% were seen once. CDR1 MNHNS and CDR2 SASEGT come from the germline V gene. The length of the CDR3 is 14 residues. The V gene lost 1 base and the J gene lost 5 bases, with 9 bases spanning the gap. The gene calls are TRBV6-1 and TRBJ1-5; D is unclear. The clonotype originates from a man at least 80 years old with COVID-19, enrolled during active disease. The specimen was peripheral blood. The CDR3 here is CASSEGALDQPQHF. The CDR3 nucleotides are TGTGCCAGCAGTGAAGGGGCCCTGGATCAGCCCCAGCATTTT.